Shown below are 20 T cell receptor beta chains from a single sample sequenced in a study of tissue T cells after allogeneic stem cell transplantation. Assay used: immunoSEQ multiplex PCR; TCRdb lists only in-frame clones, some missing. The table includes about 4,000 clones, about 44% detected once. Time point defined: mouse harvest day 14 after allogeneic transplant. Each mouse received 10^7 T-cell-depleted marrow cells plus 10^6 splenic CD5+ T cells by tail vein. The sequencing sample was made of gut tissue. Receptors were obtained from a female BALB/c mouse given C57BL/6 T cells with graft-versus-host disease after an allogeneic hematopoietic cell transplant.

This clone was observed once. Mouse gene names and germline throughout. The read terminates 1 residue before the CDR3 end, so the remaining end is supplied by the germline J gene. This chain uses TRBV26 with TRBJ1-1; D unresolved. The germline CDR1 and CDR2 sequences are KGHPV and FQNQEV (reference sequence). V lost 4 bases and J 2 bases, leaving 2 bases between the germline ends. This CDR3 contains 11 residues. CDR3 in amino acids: CASSHNTEVFF. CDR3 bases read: TGTGCCAGCAGTCATAACACAGAAGTCTTC.

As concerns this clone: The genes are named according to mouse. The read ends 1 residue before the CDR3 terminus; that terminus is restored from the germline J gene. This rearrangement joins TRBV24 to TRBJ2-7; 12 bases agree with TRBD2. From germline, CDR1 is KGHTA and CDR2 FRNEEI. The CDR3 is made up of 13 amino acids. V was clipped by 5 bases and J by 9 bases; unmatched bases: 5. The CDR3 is CASSLTGGAGQYF. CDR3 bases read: TGTGCCAGCAGTTTGACTGGGGGGGCGGGACAGTAC.

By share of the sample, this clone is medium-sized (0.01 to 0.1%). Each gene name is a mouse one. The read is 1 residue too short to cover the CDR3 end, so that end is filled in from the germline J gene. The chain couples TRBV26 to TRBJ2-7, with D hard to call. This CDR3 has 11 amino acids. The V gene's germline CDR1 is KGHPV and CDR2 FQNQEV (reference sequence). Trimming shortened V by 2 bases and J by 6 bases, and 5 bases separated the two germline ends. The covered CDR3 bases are TGTGCCAGCAGTCTGACAGTTGAACAGTAC. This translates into CASSLTVEQY. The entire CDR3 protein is CASSLTVEQYF.

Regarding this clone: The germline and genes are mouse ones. The CDR3 loop reads CASSLPGTGTEVFF. The part of the CDR3 DNA that was read is TGTGCCAGCAGTCTGCCGGGGACAGGGACAGAAGTCTTC. V usage is TRBV26 and J usage is TRBJ1-1, with TRBD1 matching over 9 bases. The CDR3 end is not reached by the read, which stops 1 residue before it; the germline J gene fills it in. Germline V gene lookup returns CDR1 KGHPV and CDR2 FQNQEV (reference sequence). The CDR3 consists of 14 residues. The V and J ends lost 2 bases and 5 bases, in that order; junction bases with no gene match: 3.

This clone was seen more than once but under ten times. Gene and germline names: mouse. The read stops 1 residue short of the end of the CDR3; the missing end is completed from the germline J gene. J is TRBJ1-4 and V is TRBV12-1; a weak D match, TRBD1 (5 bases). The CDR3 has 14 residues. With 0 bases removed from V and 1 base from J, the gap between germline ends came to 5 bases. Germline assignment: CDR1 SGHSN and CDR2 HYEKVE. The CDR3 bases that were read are TGTGCCAGCTCTCTCGACAGTTCCAACGAAAGATTATTT. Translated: CASSLDSSNERLF. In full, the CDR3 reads CASSLDSSNERLFF. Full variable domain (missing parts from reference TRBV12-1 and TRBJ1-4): DSGVVQSPRHIIKEKGGRSVLTCIPISGHSNVVWYQQTLGKELKFLIQHYEKVERDKGFLPSRFSVQQFDDYHSEMNMSALELEDSAMYFCASSLDSSNERLFFGHGTKLSVL.

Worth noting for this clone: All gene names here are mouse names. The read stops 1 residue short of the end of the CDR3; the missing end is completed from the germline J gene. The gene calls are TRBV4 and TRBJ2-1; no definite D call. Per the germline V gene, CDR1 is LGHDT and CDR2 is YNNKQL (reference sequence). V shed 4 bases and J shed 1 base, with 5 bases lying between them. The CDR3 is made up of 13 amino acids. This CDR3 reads CASSLVNYAEQFF. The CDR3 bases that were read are TGTGCCAGCAGCTTGGTAAACTATGCTGAGCAGTTC.

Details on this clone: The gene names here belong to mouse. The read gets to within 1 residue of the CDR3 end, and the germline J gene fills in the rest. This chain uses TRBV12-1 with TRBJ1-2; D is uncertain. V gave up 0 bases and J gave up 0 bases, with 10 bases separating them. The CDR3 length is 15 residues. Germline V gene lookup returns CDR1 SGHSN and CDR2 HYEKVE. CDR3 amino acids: CASSLVNGANSDYTF. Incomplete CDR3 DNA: TGTGCCAGCTCTCTCGTGAACGGTGCAAACTCCGACTACACC.

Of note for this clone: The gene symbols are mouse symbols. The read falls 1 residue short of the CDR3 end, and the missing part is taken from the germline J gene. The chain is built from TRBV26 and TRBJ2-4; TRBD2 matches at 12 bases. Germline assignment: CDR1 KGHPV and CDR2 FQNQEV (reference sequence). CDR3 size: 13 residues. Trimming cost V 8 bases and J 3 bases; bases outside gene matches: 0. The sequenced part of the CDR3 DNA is TGTGCCAGCGGACTGGGGGGGCAAAACACCTTGTAC. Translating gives CASGLGGQNTLY. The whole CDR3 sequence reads CASGLGGQNTLYF. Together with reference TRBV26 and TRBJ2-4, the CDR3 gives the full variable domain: NSKVIQTPRYLVKGQGQKAKMRCIPEKGHPVVFWYQQNKNNEFKFLINFQNQEVLQQIDMTEKRFSAECPSNSPCSLEIQSSEAGDSALYLCASGLGGQNTLYFGAGTRLSVL.

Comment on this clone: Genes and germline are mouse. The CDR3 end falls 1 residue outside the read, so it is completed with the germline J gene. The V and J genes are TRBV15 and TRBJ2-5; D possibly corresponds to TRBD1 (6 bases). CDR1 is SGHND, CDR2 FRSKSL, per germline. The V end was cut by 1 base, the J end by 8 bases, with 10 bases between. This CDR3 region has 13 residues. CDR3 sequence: CASSLDRDGTQYF. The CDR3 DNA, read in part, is TGTGCCAGCAGTTTAGACAGGGACGGCACCCAGTAC.

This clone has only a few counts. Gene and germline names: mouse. This chain's CDR3 is CASSLGPNSGNTLYF. The CDR3 bases that were read are TGTGCCAGCAGCCTGGGACCGAATTCTGGAAATACGCTCTAT. This chain uses TRBV26 with TRBJ1-3, with D perhaps matching TRBD1 (5 bases). From the germline J gene comes the end of the CDR3, since the read stops 1 residue before it. V lost 6 bases and J 0 bases, leaving 12 bases between the germline ends. The V gene's germline CDR1 is KGHPV and CDR2 FQNQEV (reference sequence). This CDR3 region has 15 residues.

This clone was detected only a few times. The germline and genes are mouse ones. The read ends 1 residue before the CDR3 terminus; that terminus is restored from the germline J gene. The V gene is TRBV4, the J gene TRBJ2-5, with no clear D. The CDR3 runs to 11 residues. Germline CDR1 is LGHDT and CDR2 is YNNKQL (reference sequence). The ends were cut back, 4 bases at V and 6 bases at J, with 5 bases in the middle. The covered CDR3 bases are TGTGCCAGCAGCTGGGTGGACACCCAGTAC. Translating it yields CASSWVDTQY. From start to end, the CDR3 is CASSWVDTQYF.

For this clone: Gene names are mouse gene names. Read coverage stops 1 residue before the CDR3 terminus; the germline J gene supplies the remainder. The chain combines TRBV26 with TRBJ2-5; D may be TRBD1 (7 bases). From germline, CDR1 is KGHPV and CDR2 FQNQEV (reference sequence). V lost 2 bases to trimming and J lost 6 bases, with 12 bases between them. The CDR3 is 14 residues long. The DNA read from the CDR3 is TGTGCCAGCAGTCTGCAAGGGGGCGGTGACACCCAGTAC. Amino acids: CASSLQGGGDTQY. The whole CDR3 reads CASSLQGGGDTQYF.

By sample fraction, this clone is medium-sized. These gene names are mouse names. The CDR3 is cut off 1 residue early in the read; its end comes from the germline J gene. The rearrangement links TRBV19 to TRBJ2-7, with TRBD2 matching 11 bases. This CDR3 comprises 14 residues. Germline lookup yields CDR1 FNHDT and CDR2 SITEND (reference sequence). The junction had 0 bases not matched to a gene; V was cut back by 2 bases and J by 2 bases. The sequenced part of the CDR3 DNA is TGTGCCAGCAGTATGGACTGGGGGGCCTATGAACAGTAC. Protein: CASSMDWGAYEQY. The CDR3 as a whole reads CASSMDWGAYEQYF. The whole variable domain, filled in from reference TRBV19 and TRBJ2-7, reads GGIITQTPKFLIGQEGQKLTLKCQQNFNHDTMYWYRQDSGKGLRLIYYSITENDLQKGDLSEGYDASREKKSSFSLTVTSAQKNEMAVFLCASSMDWGAYEQYFGPGTRLTVL.

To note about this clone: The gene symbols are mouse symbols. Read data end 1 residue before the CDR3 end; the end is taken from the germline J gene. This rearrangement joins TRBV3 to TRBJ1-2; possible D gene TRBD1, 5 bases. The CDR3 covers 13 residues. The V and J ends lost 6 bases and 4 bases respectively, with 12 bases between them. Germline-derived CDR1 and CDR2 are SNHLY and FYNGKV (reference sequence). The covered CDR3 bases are TGTGCCAGCAGTCCTCGACAGATCTCCGACTACACC. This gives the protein CASSPRQISDYT. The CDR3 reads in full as CASSPRQISDYTF.

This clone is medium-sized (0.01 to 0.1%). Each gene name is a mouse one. CDR3 bases read: TGTGCCAGCAGCCAAGAGAGGGGGTTCTCCGACTACACC. This sequence encodes CASSQERGFSDYT. The whole CDR3 protein is CASSQERGFSDYTF. The V call is TRBV2, the J call TRBJ1-2; D might be TRBD1 (6 bases). The read ends 1 residue before the CDR3 terminus; that terminus is restored from the germline J gene. With 0 bases removed from V and 4 bases from J, the gap between germline ends came to 9 bases. CDR1 LGHNA and CDR2 YSYQKL come from the germline V gene. The CDR3 totals 14 residues.

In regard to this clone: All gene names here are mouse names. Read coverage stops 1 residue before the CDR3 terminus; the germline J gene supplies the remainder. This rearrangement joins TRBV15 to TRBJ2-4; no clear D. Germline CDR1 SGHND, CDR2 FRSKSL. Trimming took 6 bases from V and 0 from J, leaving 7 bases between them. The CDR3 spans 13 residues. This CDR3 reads CASSSNSQNTLYF. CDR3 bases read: TGTGCCAGCAGCTCCAATAGTCAAAACACCTTGTAC.

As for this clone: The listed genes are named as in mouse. The chain's CDR3 is CASTRDRPYEQYF. The part of the CDR3 DNA that was read is TGTGCCAGCACCCGGGACAGACCCTATGAACAGTAC. The chain uses TRBV13-3 and TRBJ2-7; the match to TRBD1 covers 7 bases. From the germline J gene comes the end of the CDR3, since the read stops 1 residue before it. Losses at the gene ends were 6 bases for V and 2 bases for J; bases not matched to a gene: 5. CDR1 and CDR2 from the germline V gene are NNHDY and SYVADS. The CDR3 extends over 13 amino acids.

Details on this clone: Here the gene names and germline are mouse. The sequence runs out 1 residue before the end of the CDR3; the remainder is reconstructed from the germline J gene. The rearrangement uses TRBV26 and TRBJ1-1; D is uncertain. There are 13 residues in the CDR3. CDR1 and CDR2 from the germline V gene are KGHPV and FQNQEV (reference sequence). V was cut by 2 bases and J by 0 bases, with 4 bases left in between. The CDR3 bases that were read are TGTGCCAGCAGTCTGAACACAAACACAGAAGTCTTC. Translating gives CASSLNTNTEVF. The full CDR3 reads CASSLNTNTEVFF.

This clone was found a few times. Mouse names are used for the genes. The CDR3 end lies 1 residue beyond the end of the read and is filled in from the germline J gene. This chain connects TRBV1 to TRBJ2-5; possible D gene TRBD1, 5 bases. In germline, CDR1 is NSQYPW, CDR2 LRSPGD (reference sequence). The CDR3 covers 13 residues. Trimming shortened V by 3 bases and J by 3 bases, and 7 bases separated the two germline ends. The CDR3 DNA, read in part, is TGCACCTGCAGTGCGAGACAGCAAGACACCCAGTAC. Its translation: CTCSARQQDTQY. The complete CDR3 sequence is CTCSARQQDTQYF. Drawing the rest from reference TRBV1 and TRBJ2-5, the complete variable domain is VTLLEQNPRWRLVPRGQAVNLRCILKNSQYPWMSWYQQDLQKQLQWLFTLRSPGDKEVKSLPGADYLATRVTDTELRLQVANMSQGRTLYCTCSARQQDTQYFGPGTRLLVL.

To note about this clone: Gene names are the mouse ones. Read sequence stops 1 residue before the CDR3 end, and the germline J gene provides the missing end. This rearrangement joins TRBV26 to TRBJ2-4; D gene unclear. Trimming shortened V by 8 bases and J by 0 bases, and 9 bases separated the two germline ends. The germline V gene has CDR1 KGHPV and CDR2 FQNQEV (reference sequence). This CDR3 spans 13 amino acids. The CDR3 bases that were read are TGTGCCAGCGCCAACATTAGTCAAAACACCTTGTAC. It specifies CASANISQNTLY. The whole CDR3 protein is CASANISQNTLYF. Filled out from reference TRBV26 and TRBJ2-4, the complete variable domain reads NSKVIQTPRYLVKGQGQKAKMRCIPEKGHPVVFWYQQNKNNEFKFLINFQNQEVLQQIDMTEKRFSAECPSNSPCSLEIQSSEAGDSALYLCASANISQNTLYFGAGTRLSVL.